This TCR beta chain emerged from a study of blood T cell repertoires in COVID-19. From germline, CDR1 is LGHDT and CDR2 YNNKEL (reference sequence). Trimming took 1 base from V and 7 from J; bases not matched to a gene: 9. The CDR3 runs to 16 residues. Original analysis: Using reference gene primer amplification, nucleated cell counts were estimated. Assay: immunoSEQ multiplex PCR; the TCRdb copy retains only in-frame clones and omits some. That table supplies the V and J calls and clone size; D and trimming were determined from the DNA. The sample yields over 25,000 clones, 78% seen once. The rearrangement joins TRBV3-1 (or the pseudogene TRBV3-2) to TRBJ1-5; 8 bases agree with TRBD1. Input material: peripheral blood. The clonotype originates from a man older than 75 with acute or convalescent COVID-19. The CDR3 DNA is TGTGCCAGCAGCCAAGCCCCAGGGGGCTTAGGGCAGCCCCAGCATTTT. It encodes CASSQAPGGLGQPQHF.